Reported below is one T cell receptor (beta chain). Antigen specificity is unknown. Per the original methods: Using the CDR3 differences seen across clinicopathological groups, the authors built a distant-metastasis classifier for papillary thyroid cancer, which was meant to discriminate distant-metastatic patients. TCRdb re-clonotyped the PCR reads through MiXCR. For this entry, the V and J calls and clone size follow TCRdb and not the study's own pipeline. The sample lists about 25,000 clones; about 20% were seen once. The sample originates from a study of metastatic and nonmetastatic thyroid tumors. About the research overall: Patients with malignant and benign thyroid disease provided blood and tumor or nodule tissue, whose repertoires were compared. Notes on the study in general: A significant increase in TCR beta diversity was reportedly seen in malignant thyroid tumors relative to benign nodules, in blood and tumor.

Before thyroid surgery, none of the patients had received any treatment. V dropped 4 bases and J dropped 0 bases, with 16 bases sitting between them. Germline-derived CDR1 and CDR2 are LGHDT and YNNKEL (reference sequence). The CDR3 has 16 residues. This chain connects TRBV3-1 to TRBJ2-7; maybe TRBD2 (7 bases). The sequencing input was blood. This receptor was obtained from a male donor with papillary thyroid cancer or a benign thyroid nodule (not recorded which). Some clones in this sample may be carry-over from other donors' samples. CDR3 region: CASSLRGGGSSYEQYF. The CDR3 DNA reads TGTGCCAGCAGCCTTCGGGGAGGGGGGAGCTCCTACGAGCAGTACTTC.